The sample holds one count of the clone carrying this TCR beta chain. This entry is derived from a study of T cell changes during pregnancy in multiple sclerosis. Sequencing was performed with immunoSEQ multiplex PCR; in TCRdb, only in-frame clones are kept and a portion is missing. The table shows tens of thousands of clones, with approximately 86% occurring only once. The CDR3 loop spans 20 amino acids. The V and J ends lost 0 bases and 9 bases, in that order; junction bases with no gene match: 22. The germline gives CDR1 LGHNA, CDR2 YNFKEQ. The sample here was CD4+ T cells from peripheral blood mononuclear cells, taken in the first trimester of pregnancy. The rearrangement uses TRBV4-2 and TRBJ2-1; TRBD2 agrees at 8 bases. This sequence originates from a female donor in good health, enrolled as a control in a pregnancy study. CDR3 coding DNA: TGTGCCAGCAGCCAAGACCCCCGCGGTAGCGGGGCTCCGACGGGCTGTGAGCAGTTCTTC. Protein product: CASSQDPRGSGAPTGCEQFF.